This T cell receptor (beta chain) is drawn from a study of response to subunit inactivated influenza vaccine. V dropped 0 bases and J dropped 10; count of bases not matched to a gene: 4. There are 13 residues in the CDR3. CDR1 is SGHRS, CDR2 YFSETQ, per germline. The study, taken as a whole, reports: Each seasonal flu vaccination may recruit only limited new T cells, authors suggested.

TCRdb re-called the RT-PCR reads with MiXCR, one entry per CDR3 protein. The sample holds about 520,000 distinct CDR3 sequences; over 25% are singletons and the top ten take about 1.9%. A few counts support this clonotype. No antigen is known for it. Here the sequenced sample was CD4+ T cells sorted from PBMCs, taken less than 6 days after vaccination. The chain uses TRBV5-1 and TRBJ2-1, with 7 bases lining up with TRBD1. This clonotype was obtained from a man aged 50-59 years who received an inactivated influenza vaccine. The DNA of the CDR3 is TGCGCCAGCAGCTTGGCCAGGACAGGAGAGCAGTTCTTC. Its protein is CASSLARTGEQFF. Full variable domain (remainder filled in from reference TRBV5-1 and TRBJ2-1): KAGVTQTPRYLIKTRGQQVTLSCSPISGHRSVSWYQQTPGQGLQFLFEYFSETQRNKGNFPGRFSGRQFSNSRSEMNVSTLELGDSALYLCASSLARTGEQFFGPGTRLTVL.